These 16 T cell receptor beta chains share one sample of origin, sequenced in a study of T cell responses to AZD1222 COVID-19 vaccine. The method was immunoSEQ multiplex PCR; TCRdb's version includes in-frame clones alone and lacks a portion of them. This sample has 100,000 to 140,000 clones, with 87% found just once. Sequenced material: peripheral blood, taken on day 0 of AZD1222 vaccination. The receptors originated from an adult in good health.

The CDR3 is CASSQIWTGTNTGELFF. The CDR3 region has the DNA TGTGCCAGCAGTCAAATCTGGACAGGAACGAACACCGGGGAGCTGTTTTTT. The chain carries TRBV11-2 and TRBJ2-2, with 7 bases matching TRBD1. Per germline, CDR1 SGHAT and CDR2 FQNNGV. The V segment lost 6 bases and the J segment 0 bases; nucleotides outside the gene matches: 10. This CDR3 region has 17 residues.

The chain employs TRBV27 and TRBJ2-5; 11 bases fit TRBD2. V was pared by 7 bases and J by 4 bases, with 8 bases of the junction left unmatched. Looked up from germline, CDR1 is MNHEY and CDR2 is SMNVEV (reference sequence). This CDR3 is 15 amino acids long. The DNA of the CDR3 is TGTGCCAGCACCTTAGCGGGAGGGCCTCCAGAGACCCAGTACTTC. Residues: CASTLAGGPPETQYF.

J is TRBJ2-5 and V is TRBV4-2, with TRBD2 matching 8 bases. This CDR3 has 15 amino acids. The junction had 8 bases not matched to a gene; V was cut back by 4 bases and J by 4 bases. CDR1 is LGHNA, CDR2 YNFKEQ, per germline. The CDR3 DNA is TGTGCCAGCAGCCCTCAGCGGGGGAACGTAGAGACCCAGTACTTC. Translated, it gives CASSPQRGNVETQYF.

The genes are TRBV6-5 and TRBJ1-4; D ambiguous. V was cut by 7 bases and J by 5 bases, with 8 bases left in between. The CDR3 is 12 amino acids. CDR1 and CDR2 (germline): MNHEY, SVGAGI. CDR3 in DNA: TGTGCCAGCAAGGGTTCAAATGAAAAACTGTTTTTT. This translates into CASKGSNEKLFF.

The CDR3 reads CASSSEGGVKPYEKLFF. In nucleotides, the CDR3 is TGTGCCAGCAGCTCCGAGGGGGGGGTCAAGCCTTATGAAAAACTGTTTTTT. The V and J genes are TRBV7-6 and TRBJ1-4, with D perhaps matching TRBD1 (6 bases). CDR1 is SGHVS and CDR2 is FNYEAQ in the germline V gene. The CDR3 covers 17 residues. V was cut by 4 bases and J by 6 bases, with 21 bases left in between.

This clone has only a few counts. The chain carries TRBV20-1 and TRBJ2-2; 7 bases align to TRBD2. J was trimmed by 4 bases and V by 3 bases; bases with no gene match: 8. The CDR3 runs to 15 residues. Germline CDR1 DFQATT, CDR2 SNEGSKA (reference sequence). CDR3 in amino acids: CSASGRGEFTGELFF. The CDR3 DNA reads as TGCAGTGCTAGTGGTCGGGGGGAGTTCACCGGGGAGCTGTTTTTT.

This chain links TRBV25-1 with TRBJ1-1; tentatively, D is TRBD1 (6 bases). Trimming removed 3 bases from V and 3 bases from J, with 14 bases in between. The CDR3 length is 15 residues. The germline V gene has CDR1 MGHDK and CDR2 SYGVNS. The CDR3 coding sequence is TGTGCCAGCAGTGATCCCGGCAGGGGCGACACTGAAGCTTTCTTT. Its translation is CASSDPGRGDTEAFF.

The V and J genes are TRBV27 and TRBJ1-5; possibly TRBD1 for D (6 bases). Germline loops: CDR1 MNHEY, CDR2 SMNVEV (reference sequence). CDR3 length equals 16 residues. V was trimmed by 2 bases and J by 6 bases, leaving 17 bases between them. The CDR3 region is CASSLEGHVSGQPQHF. DNA for the CDR3: TGTGCCAGCAGTTTAGAGGGACACGTTTCAGGTCAGCCCCAGCATTTT.

This clone was observed a single time. The chain links TRBV7-3 to TRBJ2-1, with 9 bases identical to TRBD1. The V gene end was trimmed by 5 bases and the J gene end by 3 bases; junction bases not matched to a gene: 5. The CDR3 covers 15 residues. CDR1 is SGHTA and CDR2 is FQGTGA in the germline V gene. CDR3 bases: TGTGCCAGCAGCCCCGGGACAGGGAACTACAATGAGCAGTTCTTC. It yields the protein CASSPGTGNYNEQFF.

The chain joins TRBV6-5 to TRBJ2-5, with D tentatively TRBD1 or TRBD2 (5 bases each). Germline V gives CDR1 MNHEY, CDR2 SVGAGI. V shed 6 bases and J shed 5 bases, with 19 bases lying between them. The CDR3 is 15 residues long. In DNA, the CDR3 is TGTGCCAGCAGACCCCGTGAGGGGACCGCCGAGACCCAGTACTTC. As protein: CASRPREGTAETQYF.

In its sample, this clone was seen a few times. This chain links TRBV18 with TRBJ1-5, with a possible D match to TRBD1 (5 bases). The CDR3 sequence is 18 residues long. Germline V CDR1 and CDR2: KGHSH, LQKENI. Trimming stripped 5 bases from V and 5 bases from J, with 25 bases between. For the CDR3, the DNA is TGTGCCAGCTCAAAGGAGGTTAGTGCGTCAGGGAGGGATCAGCCCCAGCATTTT. Protein sequence: CASSKEVSASGRDQPQHF.

As for this clone: An end of the junction differs from the germline gene, which may be a read error. The chain is built from TRBV6-6 and TRBJ2-2; TRBD1 matches at 8 bases. This CDR3 spans 16 amino acids. CDR1 is MNHNY and CDR2 is SVGAGI in the germline V gene (reference sequence). The CDR3 reads CASFLTTGGNAGELFF. CDR3 nucleotides: TGTGCCAGTTTCCTGACTACAGGGGGGAACGCCGGGGAGCTGTTTTTT.

J is TRBJ2-7 and V is TRBV6-5, with 10 bases aligning to TRBD2. After removal of 0 bases from V and 6 bases from J, the junction contained 2 bases not matched to a gene. CDR3 length equals 14 residues. Germline CDR1 MNHEY, CDR2 SVGAGI. The CDR3 DNA is TGTGCCAGCAGTTACTCGGAGCGGGGGGGCGAGCAGTACTTC. This sequence encodes CASSYSERGGEQYF.

The rearrangement uses TRBV7-9 and TRBJ2-1; D possibly corresponds to TRBD2 (6 bases). The CDR3 totals 14 residues. Deletions cut 1 base from V and 8 bases from J, with 12 bases between. CDR1 is SEHNR, CDR2 FQNEAQ, per germline (reference sequence). In DNA, the CDR3 is TGTGCCAGCAGCTTAGTCTCGGGAGCTGATGAGCAGTTCTTC. Amino acid sequence: CASSLVSGADEQFF. Complete variable domain (other parts from reference TRBV7-9 and TRBJ2-1): DTGVSQNPRHKITKRGQNVTFRCDPISEHNRLYWYRQTLGQGPEFLTYFQNEAQLEKSRLLSDRFSAERPKGSFSTLEIQRTEQGDSAMYLCASSLVSGADEQFFGPGTRLTVL.

The genes are TRBV19 and TRBJ1-1; the match to TRBD1 covers 11 bases. Germline-derived CDR1 and CDR2 are LNHDA and SQIVND (reference sequence). The CDR3 runs 14 residues. V trimming: 6 bases; J trimming: 4 bases; junction bases outside the gene matches: 4. CDR3 sequence: CASRRTGGITEAFF. The CDR3 nucleotides read TGTGCCAGTAGGAGGACAGGGGGCATCACTGAAGCTTTCTTT.

The chain uses TRBV2 and TRBJ1-5; D is uncertain. Per germline, CDR1 SNHLY and CDR2 FYNNEI. The CDR3 length is 12 residues. The V end lost 6 bases, the J end lost 0 bases, and 3 bases lay between the germline ends. This CDR3 reads CASRNSNQPQHF. The CDR3 DNA is TGTGCCAGCAGGAATAGCAATCAGCCCCAGCATTTT. Drawing the rest from reference TRBV2 and TRBJ1-5, the complete variable domain is EPEVTQTPSHQVTQMGQEVILRCVPISNHLYFYWYRQILGQKVEFLVSFYNNEISEKSEIFDDQFSVERPDGSNFTLKIRSTKLEDSAMYFCASRNSNQPQHFGDGTRLSIL.